In its sample, the clone carrying this TCR beta chain was seen once. Antigen specificity is unknown. Only in-frame clones appear in the TCRdb table, and some are missing; sequencing was by immunoSEQ multiplex PCR. The sample contains 200,000 or so clones, around nine tenths of which appear only once. These data originate in a study of cytomegalovirus exposure and HLA in healthy donors. Study findings and constraints: TCR clusters originating in the first cohort tended to co-occur in the 100 to 150 validation repertoires, according to a later analysis. Cytomegalovirus association was assigned to about 150 TCR beta chains. Across donors, most TCRs were seen rarely, yet some public ones were widespread. A few of the chains that were CMV-associated were confirmed in vitro to be specific for CMV antigens.

The CDR3 is 14 residues long. Trimming cost V 1 base and J 4 bases, with 10 bases left between them. Germline V gene data show CDR1 as LGHNT and CDR2 as FRNRAP. The V gene is TRBV12-5, the J gene TRBJ1-1, with a possible D match to TRBD1 (6 bases). Input material: PBMCs. This TCR was sampled from a young woman in good health and CMV-seropositive. The DNA for the CDR3 is TGTGCTAGTGGTTTGGACAGGGAGTCCACTGAAGCTTTCTTT. It codes for CASGLDRESTEAFF.